This T cell receptor beta chain was identified in a study of naive and memory T cell subsets. The V gene lost 0 bases and the J gene lost 6 bases, with 11 bases spanning the gap. CDR1 is SQVTM, CDR2 ANQGSEA, per germline. This CDR3 region has 13 residues. Treatment in this sample: skin biopsy from PPD injection site in Mantoux-positive individual. A UMI-containing oligonucleotide was joined by 3' ligation to the TCR cDNA template. Four PCR rounds used nested alpha and beta constant region primers plus the SP2 primer. TCRdb reprocessed the UMI-ligation and nested PCR reads with MiXCR, giving one entry per CDR3 protein. This sample carries tens of thousands of distinct CDR3 sequences, 11% of them seen once, and the ten largest clones take 3% to 5%.

This sequence originates from an adult in good health. Sequences were derived from skin, sampled from a tuberculin skin test site. The chain links TRBV29-1 to TRBJ1-2, with D unclear. Here the CDR3 reads CSVEELAAHGYTF. CDR3 coding DNA: TGCAGCGTTGAAGAATTGGCAGCCCATGGCTACACCTTC.